These T cell receptor beta chains were read from a single sample in a study of shared clonotypes between healthy human individuals. Generated by immunoSEQ multiplex PCR, the TCRdb table keeps only in-frame clones and is missing some. The repertoire holds roughly 410,000 clones, 96% seen once, with 0.25% to 0.35% in the top ten. The material sequenced was memory CD8+ T cells sorted from blood. These TCRs come from a man aged 25-45 years in good health. Both conserved end residues are part of each CDR3. The D gene is left open where the match is weak. Not every row has a clone size; where given, it reads once, few, many or a size class.

size: NA; V: TRBV25-1; length: 13; J: TRBJ1-1; D: TRBD1; DNA: TGTGCCAGCAGTGAATGGGGACAGGGAAAAGCTTTCTTT; CDR3: CASSEWGQGKAFF
size: once; V: TRBV5-1; length: 16; J: TRBJ2-2; D: NA; DNA: TGCGCCAGCAGCTTGCCGGGGGCGCAGGGCACCGGGGAGCTGTTTTTT; CDR3: CASSLPGAQGTGELFF
size: once; V: TRBV2; length: 13; J: TRBJ2-5; D: TRBD2; DNA: TGTGCCAGCATAACTAGCGGGCAAGAGACCCAGTACTTC; CDR3: CASITSGQETQYF
size: once; V: TRBV5-4; length: 16; J: TRBJ2-7; D: TRBD2; DNA: TGTGCCAGCAGCTTGTGGGGGGGTACTTCCCTTTACGAGCAGTACTTC; CDR3: CASSLWGGTSLYEQYF
size: NA; V: TRBV7-3; length: 17; J: TRBJ2-6; D: NA; DNA: TGTGCCAGCAGCTTAATGGGCCTGAGCTCTGGGGCCAACGTCCTGACTTTC; CDR3: CASSLMGLSSGANVLTF
size: NA; V: TRBV4-2; length: 18; J: TRBJ2-7; D: TRBD1; DNA: TGTGCCAGCAGCCAAGATATAGGGGCGACAGGGGTCTCCTACGAGCAGTACTTC; CDR3: CASSQDIGATGVSYEQYF
size: NA; V: TRBV10-3; length: 11; J: TRBJ1-1; D: NA; DNA: TGTGCCATCAGGAGACCGCCTGAAGCTTTCTTT; CDR3: CAIRRPPEAFF
size: once; V: TRBV28; length: 13; J: TRBJ2-7; D: NA; DNA: TGTGCCAGCAGTTTCCGGGACCTCTACGAGCAGTACTTC; CDR3: CASSFRDLYEQYF
size: NA; V: TRBV5-4; length: 12; J: TRBJ2-7; D: NA; DNA: TGTGCCAGCAGCTTTCCCGGGGAGGAGCAGTACTTC; CDR3: CASSFPGEEQYF
size: NA; V: TRBV6-1; length: 15; J: TRBJ1-1; D: NA; DNA: TGTGCCAGCAGTGAAATTCTGGGGGCGAACACTGAAGCTTTCTTT; CDR3: CASSEILGANTEAFF
size: NA; V: TRBV7-9; length: 13; J: TRBJ1-5; D: NA; DNA: TGTGCCAGCAGCTTAGACGGCAATCAGCCCCAGCATTTT; CDR3: CASSLDGNQPQHF
size: NA; V: TRBV30; length: 13; J: TRBJ2-3; D: TRBD2; DNA: TGTGCCGCATCTAGCGGCAGCACAGATACGCAGTATTTT; CDR3: CAASSGSTDTQYF
size: NA; V: TRBV7-2; length: 12; J: TRBJ1-2; D: NA; DNA: TGTGCCAGCAGCCCCGGCAGGGATGGCTACACCTTC; CDR3: CASSPGRDGYTF
size: NA; V: TRBV18; length: 14; J: TRBJ1-1; D: NA; DNA: TGTGCCAGCTCACCTGGAATCATGAACACTGAAGCTTTCTTT; CDR3: CASSPGIMNTEAFF
size: NA; V: TRBV19; length: 13; J: TRBJ1-2; D: TRBD1; DNA: TGTGCCAGTAGCCGGACAGGGTTGGATGGCTACACCTTC; CDR3: CASSRTGLDGYTF
size: NA; V: TRBV7-9; length: 15; J: TRBJ2-3; D: TRBD2; DNA: TGTGCCAGCAGCTCGATTAGCGGGAGCACAGATACGCAGTATTTT; CDR3: CASSSISGSTDTQYF
size: NA; V: TRBV7-7; length: 13; J: TRBJ1-1; D: NA; DNA: TGTGCTAGCAGCAAGACAGTTAACACTGAAGCTTTCTTT; CDR3: CASSKTVNTEAFF
size: NA; V: TRBV5-4; length: 12; J: TRBJ2-7; D: NA; DNA: TGTGCCAGCAGCACGGGGGACTACGAGCAGTACTTC; CDR3: CASSTGDYEQYF
size: NA; V: TRBV6-5; length: 14; J: TRBJ1-6; D: TRBD1; DNA: TGTGCCAGCGGTAGACAGGGCACTAATTCACCCCTCCACTTT; CDR3: CASGRQGTNSPLHF
size: NA; V: TRBV9; length: 16; J: TRBJ2-1; D: NA; DNA: TGTGCCAGCAGCCCCTATCCGGGACTCGTCTACAATGAGCAGTTCTTC; CDR3: CASSPYPGLVYNEQFF
size: NA; V: TRBV7-8; length: 12; J: TRBJ2-1; D: NA; DNA: TGTGCCAGCAGCTTAGTAGGGTTGAGGCTGTTCTTC; CDR3: CASSLVGLRLFF
size: NA; V: TRBV5-6; length: 13; J: TRBJ1-2; D: TRBD1; DNA: TGTGCCAGCAGCTTGAAAGGGGGCAATGGCTACACCTTC; CDR3: CASSLKGGNGYTF
size: NA; V: TRBV25-1; length: 12; J: TRBJ2-4; D: NA; DNA: TGTGCCAGCAGCGAATTGGGAAACATTCAGTACTTC; CDR3: CASSELGNIQYF
size: few; V: TRBV5-1; length: 13; J: TRBJ2-7; D: NA; DNA: TGCGCCAGCAGCTTGGAGGTGGCCTACGAGCAGTACTTC; CDR3: CASSLEVAYEQYF
size: NA; V: TRBV6-9; length: 13; J: TRBJ2-1; D: NA; DNA: TGTGCCAGCGGAGGGGTTTATTACAATGAGCAGTTCTTC; CDR3: CASGGVYYNEQFF
size: NA; V: TRBV18; length: 12; J: TRBJ2-7; D: NA; DNA: TGTGCCAGCTCACATCAGACAGTTCAGCAGTACTTC; CDR3: CASSHQTVQQYF
size: NA; V: TRBV6-6; length: 12; J: TRBJ1-2; D: NA; DNA: TGTGCCAGCAGTTCACCAGGCTATGGCTACACCTTC; CDR3: CASSSPGYGYTF
size: NA; V: TRBV5-1; length: 12; J: TRBJ2-1; D: NA; DNA: TGCGCCAGCAGCACAAACAGAGCTGAGCAGTTCTTC; CDR3: CASSTNRAEQFF
size: NA; V: TRBV4-2; length: 14; J: TRBJ2-2; D: NA; DNA: TGTGCCAGCAGCCAAGAGGGACTGACCGGGGAGCTGTTTTTT; CDR3: CASSQEGLTGELFF
size: NA; V: TRBV28; length: 15; J: TRBJ1-3; D: NA; DNA: TGTGCCAGCAGTTATCTCACAAAGTCTGGAAACACCATATATTTT; CDR3: CASSYLTKSGNTIYF
size: NA; V: TRBV18; length: 14; J: TRBJ1-1; D: NA; DNA: TGTGCCAGCTCACTCGCGGGTGGCAACACTGAAGCTTTCTTT; CDR3: CASSLAGGNTEAFF
size: NA; V: TRBV10-3; length: 15; J: TRBJ1-2; D: NA; DNA: TGTGCCATCAGTGAGTCGAAGGGGGGAGAGTATGGCTACACCTTC; CDR3: CAISESKGGEYGYTF
size: NA; V: TRBV7-2; length: 15; J: TRBJ1-2; D: NA; DNA: TGTGCCAGCAGCTTAGACGGGGTCGCGAACTATGGCTACACCTTC; CDR3: CASSLDGVANYGYTF
size: NA; V: TRBV6-6; length: 14; J: TRBJ2-3; D: NA; DNA: TGTGCCAGCAGTAGAAGTCCCCCCACAGATACGCAGTATTTT; CDR3: CASSRSPPTDTQYF
size: once; V: TRBV18; length: 13; J: TRBJ2-5; D: NA; DNA: TGTGCCAGCTCACCGGGGCTAGGGGAGACCCAGTACTTC; CDR3: CASSPGLGETQYF
size: NA; V: TRBV18; length: 15; J: TRBJ2-3; D: NA; DNA: TGTGCCAGCTCACCCTGGACCTACGGGACAGATACGCAGTATTTT; CDR3: CASSPWTYGTDTQYF
size: NA; V: TRBV27; length: 16; J: TRBJ1-5; D: NA; DNA: TGTGCCAGCAGTTTACTTCCCACGGGGAGCAATCAGCCCCAGCATTTT; CDR3: CASSLLPTGSNQPQHF
size: NA; V: TRBV19; length: 14; J: TRBJ2-5; D: TRBD1; DNA: TGTGCCAGTAGTCAGGGGACAGCCAAAGAGACCCAGTACTTC; CDR3: CASSQGTAKETQYF
size: NA; V: TRBV5-6; length: 14; J: TRBJ2-2; D: TRBD2; DNA: TGTGCCAGCAGCTTAGGCGGGAGTCCCGGGGAGCTGTTTTTT; CDR3: CASSLGGSPGELFF
size: NA; V: TRBV28; length: 15; J: TRBJ1-4; D: NA; DNA: TGTGCCAGCAGTTTTTGGACAGCAACTAATGAAAAACTGTTTTTT; CDR3: CASSFWTATNEKLFF
size: NA; V: TRBV27; length: 16; J: TRBJ2-2; D: TRBD2; DNA: TGTGCCAGCAGTTTTAGAACTAGCGGGAACACCGGGGAGCTGTTTTTT; CDR3: CASSFRTSGNTGELFF
size: NA; V: TRBV13; length: 13; J: TRBJ2-5; D: NA; DNA: TGTGCCAGCAGCTTGATGAGGGCAGAGACCCAGTACTTC; CDR3: CASSLMRAETQYF
size: NA; V: TRBV27; length: 16; J: TRBJ2-5; D: NA; DNA: TGTGCCAGCAGTCTCTCCCCAATCGGGTACCCAGAGACCCAGTACTTC; CDR3: CASSLSPIGYPETQYF
size: NA; V: TRBV6-5; length: 16; J: TRBJ1-1; D: TRBD1; DNA: TGTGCCAGCAGTTGGGGGACAGGTAGCATGAACACTGAAGCTTTCTTT; CDR3: CASSWGTGSMNTEAFF
size: once; V: TRBV19; length: 15; J: TRBJ2-1; D: TRBD2; DNA: TGTGCCAGTAGTATGGGACTAGCGGGTTACAATGAGCAGTTCTTC; CDR3: CASSMGLAGYNEQFF
size: NA; V: TRBV27; length: 13; J: TRBJ2-7; D: NA; DNA: TGTGCCAGCAGTTTTTCTAGCGAATACGAGCAGTACTTC; CDR3: CASSFSSEYEQYF
size: NA; V: TRBV10-3; length: 14; J: TRBJ1-2; D: NA; DNA: TGTGCCATCAGTCAGAGGGGAACTAACTATGGCTACACCTTC; CDR3: CAISQRGTNYGYTF
size: NA; V: TRBV9; length: 15; J: TRBJ1-3; D: NA; DNA: TGTGCCAGCAGCCCCCGTACAGAGCCAGGAAACACCATATATTTT; CDR3: CASSPRTEPGNTIYF
size: NA; V: TRBV13; length: 14; J: TRBJ1-1; D: TRBD1; DNA: TGTGCCAGCAGCTTAGAGGGGGCAATCACTGAAGCTTTCTTT; CDR3: CASSLEGAITEAFF
size: NA; V: TRBV5-6; length: 14; J: TRBJ2-2; D: TRBD2; DNA: TGTGCCAGCAGCTTGACAGCGGGAGTGGGGGAGCTGTTTTTT; CDR3: CASSLTAGVGELFF
size: NA; V: TRBV5-4; length: 13; J: TRBJ1-1; D: NA; DNA: TGTGCCAGCAGCTCCACAGGGATCACTGAAGCTTTCTTT; CDR3: CASSSTGITEAFF
size: NA; V: TRBV2; length: 15; J: TRBJ2-6; D: NA; DNA: TGTGCCAGCAGTGGAGGAGGATCTGGGGCCAACGTCCTGACTTTC; CDR3: CASSGGGSGANVLTF
size: NA; V: TRBV6-5; length: 13; J: TRBJ2-5; D: NA; DNA: TGTGCCAGCATGGGCGGTCCGTTGAAGACCCAGTACTTC; CDR3: CASMGGPLKTQYF
size: NA; V: TRBV6-5; length: 15; J: TRBJ2-7; D: TRBD2; DNA: TGTGCCAGCAGTCCCACTGTGGGACTAGCCTACGAGCAGTACTTC; CDR3: CASSPTVGLAYEQYF
size: NA; V: TRBV7-9; length: 16; J: TRBJ2-7; D: TRBD2; DNA: TGTGCCAGCAGCTCGTCCGGGACTAGCGGGAGGGGGAAGCAGTACTTC; CDR3: CASSSSGTSGRGKQYF
size: NA; V: TRBV19; length: 14; J: TRBJ2-7; D: NA; DNA: TGTGCCAGTAGTATAGGTCCGGGGGCGTACGAGCAGTACTTC; CDR3: CASSIGPGAYEQYF
size: NA; V: TRBV7-3; length: 17; J: TRBJ2-6; D: NA; DNA: TGTGCCAGCAGCTTGTCCGGACCGGGCTCTGGGGCCAACGTCCTGACTTTC; CDR3: CASSLSGPGSGANVLTF
size: NA; V: TRBV7-9; length: 12; J: TRBJ1-1; D: TRBD1; DNA: TGTGCCAGCAGGGCGGACAGGGAGGAGGCTTTCTTT; CDR3: CASRADREEAFF
size: NA; V: TRBV29-1; length: 13; J: TRBJ1-1; D: TRBD1; DNA: TGCAGCGTTGACAGGGGGGGGAACACTGAAGCTTTCTTT; CDR3: CSVDRGGNTEAFF
size: NA; V: TRBV5-1; length: 20; J: TRBJ1-3; D: NA; DNA: TGCGCCAGCAGCTTGGCCCCCGGGACAAAAGGCGCCCCTCGAGGAAACACCATATATTTT; CDR3: CASSLAPGTKGAPRGNTIYF